This T cell receptor (beta chain) was found in a study of a mutant IDH1 vaccine in newly diagnosed glioma. Across the study: Treated patients were roughly 62% male, about 38% female, mean age approximately 41 years.

Comment on this clone: Its cognate antigen is unknown.

Time point defined: week 11, during vaccination. One vaccine dose held 300 ug of mutant IDH1 20-mer peptide and came with topical imiquimod. The repertoire was sequenced with immunoSEQ multiplex PCR; TCRdb's copy has only in-frame clones and lacks some. The sample shows fewer than 70,000 clones, about 89% of them seen only once. Per germline, CDR1 MDHEN and CDR2 SYDVKM. This CDR3 has 15 residues. Trimming removed 6 bases from V and 0 bases from J; junction bases left unmatched: 5. The clonotype was recovered from a man in his forties with glioma. The specimen comprised PBMCs, sampled from a glioma patient whose treatment included an IDH1 peptide vaccine. V is TRBV28 and J is TRBJ2-7, with 10 bases aligning to TRBD2. The CDR3 region is CASSPLAGLSYEQYF. The CDR3 DNA is TGTGCCAGCAGCCCACTAGCGGGACTCTCCTACGAGCAGTACTTC. Using reference TRBV28 and TRBJ2-7 for the parts outside the CDR3, the full variable domain is DVKVTQSSRYLVKRTGEKVFLECVQDMDHENMFWYRQDPGLGLRLIYFSYDVKMKEKGDIPEGYSVSREKKERFSLILESASTNQTSMYLCASSPLAGLSYEQYFGPGTRLTVT.